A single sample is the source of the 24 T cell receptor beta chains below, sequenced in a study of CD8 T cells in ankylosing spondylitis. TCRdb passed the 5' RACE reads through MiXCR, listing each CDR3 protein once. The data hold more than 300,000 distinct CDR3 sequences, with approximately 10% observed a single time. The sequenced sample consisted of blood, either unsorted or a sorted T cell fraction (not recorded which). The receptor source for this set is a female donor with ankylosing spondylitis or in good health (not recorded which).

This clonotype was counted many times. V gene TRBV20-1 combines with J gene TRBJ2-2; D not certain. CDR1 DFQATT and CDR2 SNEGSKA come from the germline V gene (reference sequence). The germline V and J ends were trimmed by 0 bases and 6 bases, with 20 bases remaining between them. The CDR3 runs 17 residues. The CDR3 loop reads CSARDSAGRPAAGELFF. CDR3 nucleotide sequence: TGCAGTGCTAGAGATTCCGCTGGCCGCCCGGCGGCCGGGGAGCTGTTTTTT.

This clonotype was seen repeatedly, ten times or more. CDR3 region: CSATDPQGNSDTQYF. The CDR3, as DNA: TGCAGTGCTACTGATCCTCAGGGAAATTCAGATACGCAGTATTTT. The J gene is TRBJ2-3, the V gene TRBV20-1, with D perhaps matching TRBD1 (5 bases). This CDR3 spans 15 amino acids. Germline V gives CDR1 DFQATT, CDR2 SNEGSKA (reference sequence). Trimming left V 4 bases short and J 4 bases short, with 18 bases between.

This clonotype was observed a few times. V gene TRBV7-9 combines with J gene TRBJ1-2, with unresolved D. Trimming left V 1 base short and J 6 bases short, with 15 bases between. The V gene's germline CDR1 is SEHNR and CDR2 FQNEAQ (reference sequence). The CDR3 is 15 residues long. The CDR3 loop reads CASSLGGRYSNGYTF. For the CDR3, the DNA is TGTGCCAGCAGCTTAGGGGGTCGGTATTCTAATGGCTACACCTTC.

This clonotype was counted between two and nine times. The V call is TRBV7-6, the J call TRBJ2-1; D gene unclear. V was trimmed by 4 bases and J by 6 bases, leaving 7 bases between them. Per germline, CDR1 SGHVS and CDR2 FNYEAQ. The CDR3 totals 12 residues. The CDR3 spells CASSSASNEQFF. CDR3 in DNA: TGTGCCAGCAGCTCCGCGAGCAATGAGCAGTTCTTC. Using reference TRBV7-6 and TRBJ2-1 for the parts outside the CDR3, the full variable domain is GAGVSQSPRYKVTKRGQDVALRCDPISGHVSLYWYRQALGQGPEFLTYFNYEAQQDKSGLPNDRFSAERPEGSISTLTIQRTEQRDSAMYRCASSSASNEQFFGPGTRLTVL.

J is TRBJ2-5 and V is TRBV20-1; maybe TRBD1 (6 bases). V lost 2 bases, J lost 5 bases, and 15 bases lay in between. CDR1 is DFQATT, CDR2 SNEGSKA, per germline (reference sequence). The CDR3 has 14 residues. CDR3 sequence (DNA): TGCAGTGCTAGACCTCCGGGGCAGGGGGAGACCCAGTACTTC. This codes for CSARPPGQGETQYF.

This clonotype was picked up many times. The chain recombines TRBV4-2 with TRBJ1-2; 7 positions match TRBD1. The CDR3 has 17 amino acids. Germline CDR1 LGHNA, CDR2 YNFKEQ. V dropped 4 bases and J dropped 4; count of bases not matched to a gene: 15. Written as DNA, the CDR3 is TGTGCCAGCAGCCCCAAGGGGGCAGGGCTTCAAGGCTATGGCTACACCTTC. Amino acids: CASSPKGAGLQGYGYTF.

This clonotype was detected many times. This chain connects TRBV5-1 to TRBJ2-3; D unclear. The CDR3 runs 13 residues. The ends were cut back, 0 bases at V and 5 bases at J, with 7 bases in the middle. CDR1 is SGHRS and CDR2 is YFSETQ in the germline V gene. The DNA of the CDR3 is TGCGCCAGCAGCTTGGCCGTAAAAGATACGCAGTATTTT. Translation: CASSLAVKDTQYF.

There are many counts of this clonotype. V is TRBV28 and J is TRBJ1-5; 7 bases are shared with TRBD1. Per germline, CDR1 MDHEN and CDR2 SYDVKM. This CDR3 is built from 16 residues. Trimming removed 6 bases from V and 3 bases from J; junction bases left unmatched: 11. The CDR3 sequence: CASRSAGQPVNQPQHF. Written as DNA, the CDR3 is TGTGCCAGCAGGTCTGCGGGACAGCCCGTCAATCAGCCCCAGCATTTT. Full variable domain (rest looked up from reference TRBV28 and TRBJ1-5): DVKVTQSSRYLVKRTGEKVFLECVQDMDHENMFWYRQDPGLGLRLIYFSYDVKMKEKGDIPEGYSVSREKKERFSLILESASTNQTSMYLCASRSAGQPVNQPQHFGDGTRLSIL.

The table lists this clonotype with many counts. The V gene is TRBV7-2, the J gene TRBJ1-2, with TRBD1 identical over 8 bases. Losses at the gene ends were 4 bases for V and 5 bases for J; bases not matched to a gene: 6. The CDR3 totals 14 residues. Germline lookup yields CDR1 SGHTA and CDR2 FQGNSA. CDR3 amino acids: CASSSGQGRYGYTF. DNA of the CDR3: TGTGCCAGCAGCTCCGGACAGGGCCGATATGGCTACACCTTC. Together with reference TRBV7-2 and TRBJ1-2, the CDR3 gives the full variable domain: GAGVSQSPSNKVTEKGKDVELRCDPISGHTALYWYRQSLGQGLEFLIYFQGNSAPDKSGLPSDRFSAERTGGSVSTLTIQRTQQEDSAVYLCASSSGQGRYGYTFGSGTRLTVV.

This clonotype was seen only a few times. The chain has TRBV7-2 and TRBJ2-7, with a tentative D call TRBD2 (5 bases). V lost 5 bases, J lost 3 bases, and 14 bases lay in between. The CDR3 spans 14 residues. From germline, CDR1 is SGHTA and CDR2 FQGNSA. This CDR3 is CASSRTDGNYEQYF. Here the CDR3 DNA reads TGTGCCAGCAGCCGGACTGACGGGAACTACGAGCAGTACTTC.

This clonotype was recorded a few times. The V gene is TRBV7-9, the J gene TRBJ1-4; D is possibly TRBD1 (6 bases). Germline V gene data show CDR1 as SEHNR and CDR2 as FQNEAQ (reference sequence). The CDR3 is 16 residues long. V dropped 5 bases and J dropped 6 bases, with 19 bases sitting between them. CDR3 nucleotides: TGTGCCAGCAGCCCGGGGGACACAAGAAGAGATGAAAAACTGTTTTTT. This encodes CASSPGDTRRDEKLFF. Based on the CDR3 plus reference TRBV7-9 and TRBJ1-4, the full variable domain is DTGVSQNPRHKITKRGQNVTFRCDPISEHNRLYWYRQTLGQGPEFLTYFQNEAQLEKSRLLSDRFSAERPKGSFSTLEIQRTEQGDSAMYLCASSPGDTRRDEKLFFGSGTQLSVL.

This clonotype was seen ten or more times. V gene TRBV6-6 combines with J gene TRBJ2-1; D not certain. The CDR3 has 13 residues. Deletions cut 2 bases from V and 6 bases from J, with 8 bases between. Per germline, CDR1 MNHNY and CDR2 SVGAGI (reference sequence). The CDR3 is CASSYPKVNEQFF. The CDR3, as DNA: TGTGCCAGCAGTTACCCGAAAGTCAATGAGCAGTTCTTC.

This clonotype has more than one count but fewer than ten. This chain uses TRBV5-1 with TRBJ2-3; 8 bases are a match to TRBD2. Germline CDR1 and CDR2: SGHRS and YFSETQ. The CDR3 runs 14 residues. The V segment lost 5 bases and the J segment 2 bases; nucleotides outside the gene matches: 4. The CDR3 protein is CASRTGGITDTQYF. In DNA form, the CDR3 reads TGCGCCAGCAGAACGGGGGGGATCACAGATACGCAGTATTTT.

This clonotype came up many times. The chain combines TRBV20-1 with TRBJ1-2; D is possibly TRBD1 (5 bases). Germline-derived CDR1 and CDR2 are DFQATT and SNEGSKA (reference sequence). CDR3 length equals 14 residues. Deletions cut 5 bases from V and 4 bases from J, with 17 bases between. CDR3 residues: CSASPWGEAYGYTF. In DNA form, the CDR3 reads TGCAGTGCTTCCCCGTGGGGGGAGGCCTATGGCTACACCTTC.

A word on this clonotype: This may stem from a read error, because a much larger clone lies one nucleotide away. The DNA of the CDR3 is TGTGCCAGCAGTTACATCGGGGACCGCGAGCAGTACTTC. Translated: CASSYIGDREQYF. The chain carries TRBV6-2 or TRBV6-3 and TRBJ2-7; D might be TRBD1 or TRBD2, each matching 5 bases. V dropped 2 bases and J dropped 6 bases, with 11 bases sitting between them. CDR1 MNHEY and CDR2 SVGEGT come from the germline V gene. The length of the CDR3 is 13 residues.

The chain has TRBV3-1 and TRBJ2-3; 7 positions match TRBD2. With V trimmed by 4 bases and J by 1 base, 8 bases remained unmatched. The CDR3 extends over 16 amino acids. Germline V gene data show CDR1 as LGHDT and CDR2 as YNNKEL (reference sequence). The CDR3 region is CASSPDPSGGTDTQYF. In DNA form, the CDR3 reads TGTGCCAGCAGCCCTGACCCTAGCGGAGGCACAGATACGCAGTATTTT.

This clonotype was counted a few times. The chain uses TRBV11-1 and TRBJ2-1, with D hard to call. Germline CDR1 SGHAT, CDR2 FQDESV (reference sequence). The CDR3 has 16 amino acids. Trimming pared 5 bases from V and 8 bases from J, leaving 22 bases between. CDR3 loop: CASSPRIGQYRDEQFF. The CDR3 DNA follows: TGTGCCAGCAGCCCTCGAATCGGGCAGTATCGGGATGAGCAGTTCTTC.

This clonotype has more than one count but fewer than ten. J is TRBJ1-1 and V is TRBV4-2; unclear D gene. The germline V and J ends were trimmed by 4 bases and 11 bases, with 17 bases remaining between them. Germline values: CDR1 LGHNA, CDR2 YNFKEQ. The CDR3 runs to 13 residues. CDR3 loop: CASSPREWVWAFF. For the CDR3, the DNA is TGTGCCAGCAGCCCGCGTGAATGGGTGTGGGCTTTCTTT.

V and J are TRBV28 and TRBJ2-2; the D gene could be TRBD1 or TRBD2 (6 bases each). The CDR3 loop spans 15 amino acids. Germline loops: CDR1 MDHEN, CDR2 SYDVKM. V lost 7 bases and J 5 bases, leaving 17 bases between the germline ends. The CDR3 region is CASTRLGGLTGELFF. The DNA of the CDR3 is TGTGCCAGCACCCGCCTAGGGGGGTTAACCGGGGAGCTGTTTTTT. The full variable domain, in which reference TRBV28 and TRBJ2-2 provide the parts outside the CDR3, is DVKVTQSSRYLVKRTGEKVFLECVQDMDHENMFWYRQDPGLGLRLIYFSYDVKMKEKGDIPEGYSVSREKKERFSLILESASTNQTSMYLCASTRLGGLTGELFFGEGSRLTVL.

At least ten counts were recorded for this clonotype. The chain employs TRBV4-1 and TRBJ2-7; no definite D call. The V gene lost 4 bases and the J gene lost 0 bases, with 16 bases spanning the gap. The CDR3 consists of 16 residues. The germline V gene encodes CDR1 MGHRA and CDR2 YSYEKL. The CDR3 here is CASSREVPSGSYEQYF. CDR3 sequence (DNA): TGCGCCAGCAGCCGAGAAGTTCCCTCAGGCTCCTACGAGCAGTACTTC.

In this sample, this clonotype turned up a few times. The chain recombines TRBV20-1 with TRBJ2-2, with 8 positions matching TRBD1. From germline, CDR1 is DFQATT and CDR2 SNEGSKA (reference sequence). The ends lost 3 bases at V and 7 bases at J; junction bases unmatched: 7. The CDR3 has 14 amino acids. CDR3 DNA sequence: TGCAGTGCTAGCGGGGACAGGTTCAGCGGGGAGCTGTTTTTT. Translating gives CSASGDRFSGELFF.

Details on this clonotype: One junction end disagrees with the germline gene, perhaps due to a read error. CDR3 sequence reads: CAISEKHDKFLTDRQYF. The CDR3 DNA is TGTGCCATCAGTGAGAAGCACGACAAATTCCTCACAGATAGGCAGTATTTT. This chain connects TRBV10-3 to TRBJ2-3; D is unresolved. Germline-derived CDR1 and CDR2 are ENHRY and SYGVKD. The CDR3 is 17 residues long.

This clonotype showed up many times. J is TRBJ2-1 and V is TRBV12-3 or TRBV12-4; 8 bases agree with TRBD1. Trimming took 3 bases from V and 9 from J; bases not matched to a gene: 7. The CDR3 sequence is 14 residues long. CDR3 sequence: CASSFSGQGGEQFF. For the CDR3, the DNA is TGTGCCAGCAGTTTTTCAGGACAGGGTGGTGAGCAGTTCTTC.

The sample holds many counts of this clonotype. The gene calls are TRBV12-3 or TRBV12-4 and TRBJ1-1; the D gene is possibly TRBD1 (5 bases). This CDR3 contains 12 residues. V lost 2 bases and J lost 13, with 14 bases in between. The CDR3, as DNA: TGTGCCAGCAGTTTAAAAGCGGGGCACGGTTTCTTT. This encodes CASSLKAGHGFF.